The source of this TCR beta chain is a study of CD8 T cells in ankylosing spondylitis. General observations from the study: Disease-linked clones bore a CD8+ phenotype, appearing relatively rarely in peripheral blood. It appeared that ankylosing spondylitis blood was characterized by a TCR beta motif of several highly homologous variants.

The V and J ends lost 4 bases and 2 bases respectively, with 14 bases between them. From germline, CDR1 is MGHRA and CDR2 YSYEKL. CDR3 length equals 16 residues. To note about this clonotype: Its antigen remains unknown.

By quantitative 5'-RACE with molecular barcodes, the TCR beta libraries were made. TCRdb re-analysed the 5' RACE reads in MiXCR, keeping a single row per CDR3 protein. The repertoire consists of about 500,000 distinct CDR3 sequences, with roughly 5.3% occurring once and the leading ten covering under 4.5%. This TCR was sampled from a male donor with ankylosing spondylitis. The chain uses TRBV4-1 and TRBJ2-2; D could derive from TRBD1 or TRBD2 (5 bases each). The specimen was blood, either unsorted or a sorted T cell fraction (not recorded which). This chain's CDR3 is CASSRSGQSNTGELFF. CDR3 DNA: TGCGCCAGCAGCCGGTCGGGGCAGAGTAACACCGGGGAGCTGTTTTTT.